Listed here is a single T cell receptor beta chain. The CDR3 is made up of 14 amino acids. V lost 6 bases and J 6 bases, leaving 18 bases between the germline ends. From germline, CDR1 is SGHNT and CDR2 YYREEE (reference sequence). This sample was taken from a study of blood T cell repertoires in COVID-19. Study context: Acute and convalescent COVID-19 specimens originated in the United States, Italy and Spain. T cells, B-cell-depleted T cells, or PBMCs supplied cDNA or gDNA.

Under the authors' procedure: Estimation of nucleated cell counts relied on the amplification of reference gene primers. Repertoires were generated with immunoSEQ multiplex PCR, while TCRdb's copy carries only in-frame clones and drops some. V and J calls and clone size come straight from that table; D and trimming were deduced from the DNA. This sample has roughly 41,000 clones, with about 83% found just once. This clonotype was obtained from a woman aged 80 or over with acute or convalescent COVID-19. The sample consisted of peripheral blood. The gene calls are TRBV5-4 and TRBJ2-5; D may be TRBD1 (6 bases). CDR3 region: CASMARPGAQTQYF. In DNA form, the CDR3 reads TGTGCCAGCATGGCGAGGCCAGGGGCACAGACCCAGTACTTC. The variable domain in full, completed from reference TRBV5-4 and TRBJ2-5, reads ETGVTQSPTHLIKTRGQQVTLRCSSQSGHNTVSWYQQALGQGPQFIFQYYREEENGRGNFPPRFSGLQFPNYSSELNVNALELDDSALYLCASMARPGAQTQYFGPGTRLLVL.